This TCR beta chain was retrieved from a study of spatial heterogeneity in lung cancer. Study context: The mean occurrence of each unique TCR and UMI combination in raw reads exceeded eight.

The time point: sample taken at primary tumor resection. Sequencing was performed on whole RNA extracted from tumor and nontumor lung tissue, or from frozen PBMC, and the material was left unsorted. The germline gives CDR1 PRHDT, CDR2 FYEKMQ (reference sequence). Unmatched junction bases numbered 8, after V lost 5 bases and J lost 8 bases. The CDR3 is made up of 15 amino acids. In its sample, this clonotype ranks as medium-sized. Its antigen remains unknown. The study's findings and limits: Blood contained ubiquitous expanded tumor TCRs more at resection than at follow-up.

TCRdb reprocessed the 5' RACE reads via MiXCR and lists one record per CDR3 protein. Of some 21,000 distinct CDR3 sequences in the sample, 4.6% are singletons; the top ten hold 7.4%. The origin of this receptor is a male donor with early-stage non-small cell lung cancer. V gene TRBV13 combines with J gene TRBJ1-4, with 10 bases identical to TRBD1. Sequencing used PBMCs, obtained at surgery. The CDR3 sequence: CASSHFGQGGEKLFF. The CDR3 nucleotides read TGTGCCAGCAGCCACTTCGGACAGGGGGGGGAAAAACTGTTTTTT.